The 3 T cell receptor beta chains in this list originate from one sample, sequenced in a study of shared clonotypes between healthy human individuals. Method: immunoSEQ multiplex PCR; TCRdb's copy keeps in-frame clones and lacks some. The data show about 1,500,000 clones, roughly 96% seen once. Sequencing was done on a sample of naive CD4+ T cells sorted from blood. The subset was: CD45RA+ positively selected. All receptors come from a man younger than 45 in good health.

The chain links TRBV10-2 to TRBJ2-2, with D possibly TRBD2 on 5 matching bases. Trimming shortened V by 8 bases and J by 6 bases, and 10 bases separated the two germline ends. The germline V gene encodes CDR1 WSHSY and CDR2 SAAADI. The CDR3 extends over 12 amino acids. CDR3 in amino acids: CASRSGSGELFF. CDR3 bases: TGCGCCAGCCGCTCGGGATCCGGGGAGCTGTTTTTT.

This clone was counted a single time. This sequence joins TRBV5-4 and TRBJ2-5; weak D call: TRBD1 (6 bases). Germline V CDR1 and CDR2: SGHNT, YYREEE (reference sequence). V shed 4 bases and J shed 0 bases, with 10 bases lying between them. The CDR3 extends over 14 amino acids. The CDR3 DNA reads TGTGCCAGCAGCGAAGGACAGTACCAAGAGACCCAGTACTTC. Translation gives CASSEGQYQETQYF.

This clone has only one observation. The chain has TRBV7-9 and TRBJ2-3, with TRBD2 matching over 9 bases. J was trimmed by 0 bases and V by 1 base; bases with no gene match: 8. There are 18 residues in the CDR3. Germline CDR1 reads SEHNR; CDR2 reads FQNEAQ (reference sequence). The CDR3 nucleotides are TGTGCCAGCAGCTTAGGGTTCGGACTAGCGCGCAGCACAGATACGCAGTATTTT. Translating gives CASSLGFGLARSTDTQYF.